These 8 T cell receptor beta chains were sequenced from one sample in a study of T cell repertoires in cytomegalovirus infection (dated 2019 in TCRdb). Explained via the paper, the treatment or condition label denotes: in vitro stimulation with specific CMV peptide epitopes to enrich CMV-specific T cells. The antigens for these receptors are not known. For sequencing, an Illumina HiSeq 1500 was employed. TCRdb reanalyzed the raw reads on its own, using fastp at Q25 for trimming and MiXCR for clone calling, and kept in-frame beta chains. Rows are unified per CDR3 protein, each entry keeping the most common DNA and genes. This sample lists 680,000 or so distinct CDR3 sequences; around a third were detected once. The ten largest clones represent around a sixth of the sample. The specimen comprised cultured PBMCs, sampled from culture after CMV antigen stimulation. The receptors come from a human donor in good health (CMV status not recorded). Some clones in this sample may be carry-over from other donors' samples.

The chain recombines TRBV19 with TRBJ2-1, with unresolved D. The CDR3 sequence is 16 residues long. V was pared by 0 bases and J by 6 bases, with 15 bases between. CDR1 is LNHDA and CDR2 is SQIVND in the germline V gene (reference sequence). The CDR3 coding sequence is TGTGCCAGTAGTATAGATCGGGTCTCTAGGAGCAATGAGCAGTTCTTC. This gives the protein CASSIDRVSRSNEQFF. Filled out from reference TRBV19 and TRBJ2-1, the complete variable domain reads DGGITQSPKYLFRKEGQNVTLSCEQNLNHDAMYWYRQDPGQGLRLIYYSQIVNDFQKGDIAEGYSVSREKKESFPLTVTSAQKNPTAFYLCASSIDRVSRSNEQFFGPGTRLTVL.

The J gene is TRBJ2-3, the V gene TRBV12-3 or TRBV12-4; possible D gene TRBD1, 5 bases. The CDR3 has 16 residues. Between the trimmed V and J ends, which lost 3 bases and 4 bases, there was a span of 17 bases. Written as DNA, the CDR3 is TGTGCCAGCAGTTTGGGGCCGCGACTCGGCGCAGATACGCAGTATTTT. Translated, it gives CASSLGPRLGADTQYF.

In this sample, this clonotype turned up a few times. The gene calls are TRBV4-1 and TRBJ1-2; a possible D gene is TRBD1 (5 bases). CDR1 MGHRA and CDR2 YSYEKL come from the germline V gene. Trimming left V 1 base short and J 0 bases short, with 9 bases between. There are 15 residues in the CDR3. The CDR3 protein is CASSQVTATNYGYTF. The CDR3 DNA is TGCGCCAGCAGCCAAGTGACAGCCACTAACTATGGCTACACCTTC.

This rearrangement joins TRBV19 to TRBJ2-1; D remains unclear. Germline CDR1 reads LNHDA; CDR2 reads SQIVND (reference sequence). V lost 1 base, J lost 12 bases, and 10 bases lay in between. The CDR3 is 12 amino acids. The chain's CDR3 is CASSIGEGGQFF. The CDR3 DNA reads as TGTGCCAGTAGTATAGGTGAAGGTGGGCAGTTCTTC.

The chain uses TRBV11-2 and TRBJ1-2; D is possibly TRBD1 (6 bases). Germline CDR1 SGHAT, CDR2 FQNNGV. The CDR3 is 14 residues long. The V end lost 4 bases, the J end lost 4 bases, and 13 bases lay between the germline ends. The DNA of the CDR3 is TGTGCCAGCAGCTCCCTACAGGGTTTCTATGGCTACACCTTC. Translating it yields CASSSLQGFYGYTF. The entire variable domain, with the rest obtained from reference TRBV11-2 and TRBJ1-2, is as follows: EAGVAQSPRYKIIEKRQSVAFWCNPISGHATLYWYQQILGQGPKLLIQFQNNGVVDDSQLPKDRFSAERLKGVDSTLKIQPAKLEDSAVYLCASSSLQGFYGYTFGSGTRLTVV.

This clonotype appeared a few times. V is TRBV10-2 and J is TRBJ2-3; a possible D gene is TRBD2 (6 bases). The V gene's germline CDR1 is WSHSY and CDR2 SAAADI. Trimming left V 10 bases short and J 4 bases short, with 18 bases between. The CDR3 totals 14 residues. CDR3 residues: CATRGGGNSDTQYF. The CDR3 coding sequence is TGCGCCACCCGCGGCGGCGGGAACTCAGATACGCAGTATTTT.

This clonotype was observed a handful of times. This chain links TRBV11-2 with TRBJ2-5; TRBD1 might be the D (5 bases). V was shortened by 2 bases and J by 4 bases, with 11 bases between the two germline ends. The CDR3 totals 14 residues. CDR1 is SGHAT and CDR2 is FQNNGV in the germline V gene. The CDR3 bases are TGTGCCAGCAGCTTAATGGGAAGGGGAGAGACCCAGTACTTC. Translated, it gives CASSLMGRGETQYF.

The chain carries TRBV7-9 and TRBJ2-5, with unresolved D. The CDR3 is 15 residues long. Germline lookup yields CDR1 SEHNR and CDR2 FQNEAQ (reference sequence). V was shortened by 5 bases and J by 3 bases, with 16 bases between the two germline ends. The DNA of the CDR3 is TGTGCCAGCAGCGTCGGGTTCGCGATCGAAGAGACCCAGTACTTC. This translates into CASSVGFAIEETQYF.